Given below is one T cell receptor beta chain in context. Its target is unknown. The PCR made use of 60 Vbeta and 13 Jbeta primers. The method was immunoSEQ multiplex PCR; TCRdb's version includes in-frame clones alone and lacks a portion of them. The sample consists of 100,000 or so clones, around 73% of them appearing once. The data derive from a study of cytomegalovirus exposure and HLA in healthy donors. Study-wide findings and caveats: Later findings reportedly placed an Asian-associated ancestry cluster below the roughly 690-donor mean for N-insertions.

Germline values: CDR1 SGHAT, CDR2 FQNNGV. V was trimmed by 3 bases and J by 2 bases, leaving 7 bases between them. The CDR3 is 13 residues long. The V gene is TRBV11-2, the J gene TRBJ1-2, with no clear D. This receptor was identified in a man under 40 in good health and CMV-seronegative. The sequenced sample consisted of PBMCs. CDR3 DNA sequence: TGTGCCAGCAGCTTCGCGACAAACTATGGCTACACCTTC. Encoded protein: CASSFATNYGYTF. The full variable domain, completed using reference TRBV11-2 and TRBJ1-2, is EAGVAQSPRYKIIEKRQSVAFWCNPISGHATLYWYQQILGQGPKLLIQFQNNGVVDDSQLPKDRFSAERLKGVDSTLKIQPAKLEDSAVYLCASSFATNYGYTFGSGTRLTVV.